This entry lists 3 T cell receptor beta chains sequenced from one sample in a study of blood T cells in healthy people across ages. For the second PCR, which ran for about 6 to 11 cycles, a sample-barcoded 5' primer and a J-beta primer mix were used. One entry per CDR3 protein results from TCRdb running MiXCR on the 5' RACE reads. The profile shows 600,000 or so distinct CDR3 sequences, more than 45% of them singletons. Sequencing was performed on blood. These receptors originate from a man older than 75 in good health.

A few counts support this clonotype. The gene calls are TRBV5-1 and TRBJ1-2, with D maybe TRBD1 (5 bases). This CDR3 has 15 amino acids. V was shortened by 4 bases and J by 8 bases, with 21 bases between the two germline ends. CDR1 is SGHRS and CDR2 is YFSETQ in the germline V gene. The CDR3 DNA reads as TGCGCCAGCAGCCCACAACCGGGACCACAGAGCGGCTACACCTTC. The encoded protein is CASSPQPGPQSGYTF.

This clonotype was seen only a few times. This chain joins TRBV20-1 and TRBJ1-1; TRBD1 might be the D (5 bases). Germline values: CDR1 DFQATT, CDR2 SNEGSKA (reference sequence). Trimming removed 0 bases from V and 11 bases from J, with 19 bases in between. The CDR3 totals 14 residues. CDR3 residues: CSARDAKEGRRAFF. CDR3 nucleotides: TGCAGTGCTAGAGATGCGAAAGAGGGACGTAGGGCTTTCTTT.

The J gene is TRBJ2-7, the V gene TRBV9; maybe TRBD1 (5 bases). There are 14 residues in the CDR3. The V gene lost 0 bases and the J gene lost 4 bases, with 11 bases spanning the gap. Germline values: CDR1 SGDLS, CDR2 YYNGEE. CDR3: CASSVDAGPYEQYF. The CDR3 DNA reads as TGTGCCAGCAGCGTAGATGCAGGGCCGTACGAGCAGTACTTC. The full variable domain, in which reference TRBV9 and TRBJ2-7 provide the parts outside the CDR3, is DSGVTQTPKHLITATGQRVTLRCSPRSGDLSVYWYQQSLDQGLQFLIQYYNGEERAKGNILERFSAQQFPDLHSELNLSSLELGDSALYFCASSVDAGPYEQYFGPGTRLTVT.